This record covers a single T cell receptor beta chain. Its antigen remains unidentified. This entry is derived from a study of cytomegalovirus exposure and HLA in healthy donors. Overall study findings and caveats: Some V segments, including TRBV6-2 and TRBV6-3, were excluded as indistinguishable. Across donors, most TCRs were seen rarely, yet some public ones were widespread.

Trimming at V came to 2 bases and at J to 10 bases, leaving 11 bases not matched to a gene. Germline lookup yields CDR1 GTSNPN and CDR2 SVGIG (reference sequence). This CDR3 is 15 amino acids long. Researchers ran the PCR with 60 Vbeta and 13 Jbeta primers. Sequencing used immunoSEQ multiplex PCR; TCRdb keeps in-frame clones, though not all of them. The data show about 190,000 clones, about 82% seen once. The gene calls are TRBV30 and TRBJ1-4; TRBD1 aligns across 9 bases. The clonotype originates from a male donor in good health and CMV-seronegative. The specimen sequenced was PBMCs. The CDR3 DNA reads as TGTGCCTGGAGTCAACTTCACAGGGGGCTCGGAAAACTGTTTTTT. As protein: CAWSQLHRGLGKLFF.